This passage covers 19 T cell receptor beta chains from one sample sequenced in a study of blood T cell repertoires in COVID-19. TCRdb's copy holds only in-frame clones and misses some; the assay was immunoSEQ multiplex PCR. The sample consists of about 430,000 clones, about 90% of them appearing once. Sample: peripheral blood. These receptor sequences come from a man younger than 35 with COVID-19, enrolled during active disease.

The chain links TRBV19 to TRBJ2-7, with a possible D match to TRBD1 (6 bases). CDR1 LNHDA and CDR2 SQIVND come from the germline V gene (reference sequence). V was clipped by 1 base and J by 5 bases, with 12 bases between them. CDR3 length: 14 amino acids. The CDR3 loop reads CASSIGGRGHEQYF. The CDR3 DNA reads TGTGCCAGTAGTATAGGAGGCAGGGGACACGAGCAGTACTTC.

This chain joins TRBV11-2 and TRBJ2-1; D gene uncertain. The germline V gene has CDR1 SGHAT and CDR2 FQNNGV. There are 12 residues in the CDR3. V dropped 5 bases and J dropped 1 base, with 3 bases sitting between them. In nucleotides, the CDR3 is TGTGCCAGCAGCCAATCCTACAATGAGCAGTTCTTC. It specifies CASSQSYNEQFF.

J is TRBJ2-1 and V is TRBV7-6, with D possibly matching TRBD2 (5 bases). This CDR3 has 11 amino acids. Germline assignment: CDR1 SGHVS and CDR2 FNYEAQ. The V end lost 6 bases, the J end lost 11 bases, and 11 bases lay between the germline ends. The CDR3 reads CASRGGHQQFF. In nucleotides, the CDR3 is TGTGCCAGCAGGGGCGGGCACCAGCAGTTCTTC.

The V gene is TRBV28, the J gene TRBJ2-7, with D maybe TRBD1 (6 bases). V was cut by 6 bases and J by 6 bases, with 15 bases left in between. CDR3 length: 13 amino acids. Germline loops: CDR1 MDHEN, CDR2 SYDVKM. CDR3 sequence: CASRDRSGLEQYF. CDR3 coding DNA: TGTGCCAGCAGAGACAGGTCGGGGCTCGAGCAGTACTTC.

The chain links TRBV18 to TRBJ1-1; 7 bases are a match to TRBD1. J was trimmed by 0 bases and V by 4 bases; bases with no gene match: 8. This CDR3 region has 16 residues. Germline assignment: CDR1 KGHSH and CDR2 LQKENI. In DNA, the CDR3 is TGTGCCAGCTCACTCCTTCCGACAGGGCTGAACACTGAAGCTTTCTTT. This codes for CASSLLPTGLNTEAFF.

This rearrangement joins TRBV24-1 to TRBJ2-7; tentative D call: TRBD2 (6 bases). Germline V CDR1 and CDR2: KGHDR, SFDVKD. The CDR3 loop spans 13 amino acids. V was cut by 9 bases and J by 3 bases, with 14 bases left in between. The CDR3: CATGMGEVYEQYF. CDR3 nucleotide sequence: TGTGCCACCGGGATGGGGGAGGTCTACGAGCAGTACTTC.

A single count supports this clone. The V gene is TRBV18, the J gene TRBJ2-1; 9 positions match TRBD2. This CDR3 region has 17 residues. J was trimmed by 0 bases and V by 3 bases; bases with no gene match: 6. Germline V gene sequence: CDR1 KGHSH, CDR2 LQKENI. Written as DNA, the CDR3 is TGTGCCAGCTCACCGGCCCTAGCGGGGAGCTCCTACAATGAGCAGTTCTTC. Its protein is CASSPALAGSSYNEQFF.

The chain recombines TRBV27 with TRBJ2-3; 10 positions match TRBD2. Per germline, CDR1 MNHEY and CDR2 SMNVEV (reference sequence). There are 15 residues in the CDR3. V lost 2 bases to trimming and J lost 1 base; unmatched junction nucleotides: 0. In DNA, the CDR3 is TGTGCCAGCAGTTTACTAGCGGGAGGCACAGATACGCAGTATTTT. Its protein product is CASSLLAGGTDTQYF.

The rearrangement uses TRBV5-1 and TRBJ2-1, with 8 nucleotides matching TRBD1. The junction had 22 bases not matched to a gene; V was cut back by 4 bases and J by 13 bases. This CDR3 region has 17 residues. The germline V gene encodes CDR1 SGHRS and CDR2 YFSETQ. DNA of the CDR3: TGCGCCAGCAGCCCTTCAGGACAGGGCCATACAGGGGAATCCCAGTTCTTC. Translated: CASSPSGQGHTGESQFF.

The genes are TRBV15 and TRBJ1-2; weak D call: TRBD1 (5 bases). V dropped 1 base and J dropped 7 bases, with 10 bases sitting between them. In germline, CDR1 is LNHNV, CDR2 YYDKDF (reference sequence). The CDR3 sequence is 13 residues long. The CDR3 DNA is TGTGCCACCAGCAGAGGGCGACAGATTGGCTACACCTTC. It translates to CATSRGRQIGYTF.

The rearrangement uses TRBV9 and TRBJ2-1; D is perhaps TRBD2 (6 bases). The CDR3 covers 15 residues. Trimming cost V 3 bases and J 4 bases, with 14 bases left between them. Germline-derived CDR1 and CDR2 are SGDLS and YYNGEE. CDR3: CASSANSGYYNEQFF. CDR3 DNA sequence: TGTGCCAGCAGCGCCAATAGCGGTTATTACAATGAGCAGTTCTTC.

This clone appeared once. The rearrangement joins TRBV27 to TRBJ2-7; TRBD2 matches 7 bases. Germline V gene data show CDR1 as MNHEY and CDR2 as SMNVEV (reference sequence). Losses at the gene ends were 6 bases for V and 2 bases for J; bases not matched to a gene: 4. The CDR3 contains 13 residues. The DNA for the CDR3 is TGTGCCAGCAGACTGGCGGGGGCCTACGAGCAGTACTTC. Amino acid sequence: CASRLAGAYEQYF.

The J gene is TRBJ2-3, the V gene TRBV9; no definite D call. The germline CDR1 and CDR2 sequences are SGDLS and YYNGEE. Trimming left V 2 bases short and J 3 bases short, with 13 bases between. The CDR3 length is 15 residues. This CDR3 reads CASSVESPETDTQYF. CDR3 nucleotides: TGTGCCAGCAGCGTCGAAAGTCCGGAGACAGATACGCAGTATTTT.

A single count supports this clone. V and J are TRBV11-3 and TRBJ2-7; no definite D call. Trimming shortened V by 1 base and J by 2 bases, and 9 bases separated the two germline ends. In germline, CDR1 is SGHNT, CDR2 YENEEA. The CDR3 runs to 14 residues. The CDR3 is CASSLGGKTYEQYF. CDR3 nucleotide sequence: TGTGCCAGCAGCTTAGGCGGCAAGACCTACGAGCAGTACTTC.

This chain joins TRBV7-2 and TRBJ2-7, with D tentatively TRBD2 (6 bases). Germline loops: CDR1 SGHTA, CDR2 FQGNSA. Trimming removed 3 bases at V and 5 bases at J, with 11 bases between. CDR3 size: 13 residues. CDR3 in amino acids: CASSFLGGNEQYF. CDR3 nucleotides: TGTGCCAGCAGCTTCTTGGGGGGAAACGAGCAGTACTTC.

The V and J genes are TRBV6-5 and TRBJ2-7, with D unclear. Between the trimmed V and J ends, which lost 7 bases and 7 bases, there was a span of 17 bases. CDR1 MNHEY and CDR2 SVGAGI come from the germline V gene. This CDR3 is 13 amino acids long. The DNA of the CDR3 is TGTGCCAGCAAAACGCCCTCTAGGTGGGAGCAGTACTTC. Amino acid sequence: CASKTPSRWEQYF.

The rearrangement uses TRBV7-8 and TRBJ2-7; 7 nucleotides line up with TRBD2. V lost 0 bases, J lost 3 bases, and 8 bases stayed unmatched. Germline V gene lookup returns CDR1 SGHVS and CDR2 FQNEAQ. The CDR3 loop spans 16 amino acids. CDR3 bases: TGTGCCAGCAGCTTAGCGGTGGCTAGCGGTCACTACGAGCAGTACTTC. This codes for CASSLAVASGHYEQYF.

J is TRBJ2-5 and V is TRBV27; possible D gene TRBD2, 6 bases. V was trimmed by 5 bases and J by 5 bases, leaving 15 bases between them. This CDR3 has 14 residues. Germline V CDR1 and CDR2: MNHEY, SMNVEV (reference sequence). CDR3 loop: CASSLREAGETQYF. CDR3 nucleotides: TGTGCCAGCAGTCTCAGGGAGGCGGGGGAGACCCAGTACTTC.

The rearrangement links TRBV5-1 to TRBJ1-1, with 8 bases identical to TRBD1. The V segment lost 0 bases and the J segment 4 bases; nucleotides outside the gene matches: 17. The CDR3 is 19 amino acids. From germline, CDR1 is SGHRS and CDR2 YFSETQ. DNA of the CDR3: TGCGCCAGCAGCTTGGCCGGGCAGGGGGCGATGGGAAGAGGCACTGAAGCTTTCTTT. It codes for CASSLAGQGAMGRGTEAFF.